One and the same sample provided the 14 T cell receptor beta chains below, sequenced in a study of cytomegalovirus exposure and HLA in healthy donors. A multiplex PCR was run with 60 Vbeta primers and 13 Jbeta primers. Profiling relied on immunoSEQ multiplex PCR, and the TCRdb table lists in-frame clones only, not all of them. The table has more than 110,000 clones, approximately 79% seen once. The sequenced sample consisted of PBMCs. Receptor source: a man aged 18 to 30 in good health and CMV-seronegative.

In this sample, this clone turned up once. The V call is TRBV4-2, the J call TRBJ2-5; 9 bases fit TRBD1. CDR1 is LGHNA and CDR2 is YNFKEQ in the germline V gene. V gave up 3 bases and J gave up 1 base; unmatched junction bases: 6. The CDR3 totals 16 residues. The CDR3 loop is CASSHEDRGFQETQYF. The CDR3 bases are TGTGCCAGCAGCCATGAGGACAGGGGCTTCCAAGAGACCCAGTACTTC.

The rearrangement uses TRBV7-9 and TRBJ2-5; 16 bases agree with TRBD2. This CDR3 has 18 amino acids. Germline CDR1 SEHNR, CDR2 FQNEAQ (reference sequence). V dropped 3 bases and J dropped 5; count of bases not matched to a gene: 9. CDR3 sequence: CASSFPGLAGGLVETQYF. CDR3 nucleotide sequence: TGTGCCAGCAGCTTCCCGGGACTAGCGGGGGGGCTGGTGGAGACCCAGTACTTC.

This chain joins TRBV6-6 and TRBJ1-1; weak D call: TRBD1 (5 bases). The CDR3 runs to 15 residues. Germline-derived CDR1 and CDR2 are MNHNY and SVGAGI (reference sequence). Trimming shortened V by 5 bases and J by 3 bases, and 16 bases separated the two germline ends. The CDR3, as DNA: TGTGCCAGCAGTAGGGGTCTGGGGCAAGACACTGAAGCTTTCTTT. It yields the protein CASSRGLGQDTEAFF.

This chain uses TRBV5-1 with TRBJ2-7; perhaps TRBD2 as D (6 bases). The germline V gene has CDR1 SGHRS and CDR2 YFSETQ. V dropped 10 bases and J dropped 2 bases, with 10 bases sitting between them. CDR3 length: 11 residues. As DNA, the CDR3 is TGCGCCCCGCGGGGCCCCTACGAGCAGTACTTC. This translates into CAPRGPYEQYF. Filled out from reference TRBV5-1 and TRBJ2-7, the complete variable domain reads KAGVTQTPRYLIKTRGQQVTLSCSPISGHRSVSWYQQTPGQGLQFLFEYFSETQRNKGNFPGRFSGRQFSNSRSEMNVSTLELGDSALYLCAPRGPYEQYFGPGTRLTVT.

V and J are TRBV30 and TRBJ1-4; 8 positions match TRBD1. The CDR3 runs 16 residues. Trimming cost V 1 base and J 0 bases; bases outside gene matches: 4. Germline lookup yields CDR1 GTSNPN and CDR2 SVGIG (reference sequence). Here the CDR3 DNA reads TGTGCCTGGAGTGACCAGACAGGGGCAACTAATGAAAAACTGTTTTTT. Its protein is CAWSDQTGATNEKLFF.

Written as DNA, the CDR3 is TGTGCCAGCAGCAGGGGACAGGGCCTCTACAATGAGCAGTTCTTC. Translating it yields CASSRGQGLYNEQFF. The chain joins TRBV5-4 to TRBJ2-1; 9 bases match TRBD1. The V and J ends lost 4 bases and 3 bases, in that order; junction bases with no gene match: 5. The CDR3 length is 15 residues. Germline V gene sequence: CDR1 SGHNT, CDR2 YYREEE (reference sequence).

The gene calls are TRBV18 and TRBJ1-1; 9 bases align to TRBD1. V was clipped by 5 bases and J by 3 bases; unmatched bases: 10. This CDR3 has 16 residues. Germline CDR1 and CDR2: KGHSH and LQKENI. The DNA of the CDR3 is TGTGCCAGCTCAGAACAGGGGGCAAGGTGGGACACTGAAGCTTTCTTT. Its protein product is CASSEQGARWDTEAFF.

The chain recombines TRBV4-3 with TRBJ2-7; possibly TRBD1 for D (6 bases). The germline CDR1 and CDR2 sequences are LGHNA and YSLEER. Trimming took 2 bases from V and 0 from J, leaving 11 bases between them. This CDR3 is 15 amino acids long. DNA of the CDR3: TGCGCCAGCAGCCAATACCAGGGGAGCTCCTACGAGCAGTACTTC. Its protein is CASSQYQGSSYEQYF.

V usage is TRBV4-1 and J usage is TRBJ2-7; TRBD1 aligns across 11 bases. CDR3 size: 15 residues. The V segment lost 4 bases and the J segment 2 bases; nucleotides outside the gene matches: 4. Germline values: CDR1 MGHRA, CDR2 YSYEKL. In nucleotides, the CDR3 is TGCGCCAGCAGCCTCGGACAGGGGGCAGCCTACGAGCAGTACTTC. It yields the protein CASSLGQGAAYEQYF.

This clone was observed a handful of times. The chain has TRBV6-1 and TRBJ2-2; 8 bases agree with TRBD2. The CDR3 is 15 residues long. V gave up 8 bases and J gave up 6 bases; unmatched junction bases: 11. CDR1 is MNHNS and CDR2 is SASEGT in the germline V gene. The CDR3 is CASVVTSGDPGELFF. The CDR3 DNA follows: TGTGCCAGCGTTGTAACTAGCGGAGATCCCGGGGAGCTGTTTTTT.

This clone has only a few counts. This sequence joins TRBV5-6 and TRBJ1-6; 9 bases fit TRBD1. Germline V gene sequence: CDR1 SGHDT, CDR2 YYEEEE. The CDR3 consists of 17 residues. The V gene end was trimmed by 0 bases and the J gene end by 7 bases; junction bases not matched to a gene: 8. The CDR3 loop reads CASSLARGTGLNSPLHF. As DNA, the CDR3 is TGTGCCAGCAGCTTGGCCCGAGGGACAGGGCTGAATTCACCCCTCCACTTT.

CDR3: CASAVSGYGYTF. The CDR3, as DNA: TGTGCCAGTGCCGTCTCGGGTTATGGCTACACCTTC. The rearrangement links TRBV19 to TRBJ1-2; D is unclear. The CDR3 runs to 12 residues. CDR1 and CDR2 (germline): LNHDA, SQIVND (reference sequence). Trimming took off 8 bases at V and 5 bases at J, with 12 bases between the two ends.

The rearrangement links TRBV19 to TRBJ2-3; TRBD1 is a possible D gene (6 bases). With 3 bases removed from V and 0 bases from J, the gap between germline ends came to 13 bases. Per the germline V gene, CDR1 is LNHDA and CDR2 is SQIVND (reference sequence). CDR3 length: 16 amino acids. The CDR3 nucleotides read TGTGCCAGTAGTATCGGACAGATTGCTAGCACAGATACGCAGTATTTT. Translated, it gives CASSIGQIASTDTQYF.

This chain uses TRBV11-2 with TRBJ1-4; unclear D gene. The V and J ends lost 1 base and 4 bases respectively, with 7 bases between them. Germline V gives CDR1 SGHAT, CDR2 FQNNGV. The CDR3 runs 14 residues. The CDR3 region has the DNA TGTGCCAGCAGCTTAGCGGGTAATAATGAAAAACTGTTTTTT. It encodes CASSLAGNNEKLFF.